These 23 T cell receptor beta chains share one sample of origin, sequenced in a study of long-term antiretroviral therapy in people with HIV. Survey level was the resolution at which the v3.0 immunoSEQ assay ran. The assay was immunoSEQ multiplex PCR, and TCRdb's table has in-frame clones only and misses some. The table shows roughly 28,000 clones, with 85% to 95% occurring only once. The input for sequencing was unsorted PBMCs, taken 5.3 years after starting antiretroviral therapy. These receptors originate from a man between 45 and 60 years old with HIV.

The rearrangement joins TRBV4-1 to TRBJ1-3; D not certain. The CDR3 runs 15 residues. Germline V CDR1 and CDR2: MGHRA, YSYEKL. The V end was cut by 3 bases, the J end by 4 bases, with 13 bases between. CDR3 sequence: CASSQMDPPGNTIYF. CDR3 coding DNA: TGCGCCAGCAGCCAGATGGACCCTCCGGGAAACACCATATATTTT.

V usage is TRBV2 and J usage is TRBJ2-3, with TRBD2 identical over 11 bases. This CDR3 is 16 amino acids long. V lost 8 bases to trimming and J lost 0 bases; unmatched junction nucleotides: 7. The germline CDR1 and CDR2 sequences are SNHLY and FYNNEI. The CDR3 is CASSKSSGGSTDTQYF. As DNA, the CDR3 is TGTGCCAGCTCAAAGTCTAGCGGGGGGAGCACAGATACGCAGTATTTT.

V and J are TRBV7-3 and TRBJ1-5, with D possibly being TRBD1 (5 bases). V was trimmed by 0 bases and J by 8 bases, leaving 8 bases between them. CDR1 and CDR2 from the germline V gene are SGHTA and FQGTGA. CDR3 length equals 13 residues. The CDR3 DNA reads as TGTGCCAGCAGCTTAACGACGGGGGAGCCCCAGCATTTT. Translation gives CASSLTTGEPQHF.

This rearrangement joins TRBV7-8 to TRBJ2-7; 9 bases match TRBD1. CDR3 length equals 14 residues. The junction had 10 bases not matched to a gene; V was cut back by 6 bases and J by 7 bases. Germline V lookup: CDR1 SGHVS, CDR2 FQNEAQ. CDR3 sequence (DNA): TGTGCCAGCAGGGAGGGACAGGGTGGTCGGGAGCAGTACTTC. This gives the protein CASREGQGGREQYF.

The CDR3 here is CASSESWGREQYF. In nucleotides, the CDR3 is TGTGCCAGCAGTGAATCCTGGGGCCGGGAGCAGTACTTC. This rearrangement joins TRBV25-1 to TRBJ2-7, with a weak D call TRBD1 (5 bases). V dropped 1 base and J dropped 7 bases, with 11 bases sitting between them. There are 13 residues in the CDR3. Per the germline V gene, CDR1 is MGHDK and CDR2 is SYGVNS.

V gene TRBV5-1 combines with J gene TRBJ2-3, with 10 bases that match TRBD1. The germline V gene encodes CDR1 SGHRS and CDR2 YFSETQ. The CDR3 spans 15 residues. The junction had 5 bases not matched to a gene; V was cut back by 4 bases and J by 3 bases. Here the CDR3 DNA reads TGCGCCAGCAGCCCGACAGGGGGCATAACAGATACGCAGTATTTT. Protein: CASSPTGGITDTQYF.

The chain is built from TRBV6-6 and TRBJ2-2, with 10 nucleotides matching TRBD2. The CDR3 loop spans 14 amino acids. Per the germline V gene, CDR1 is MNHNY and CDR2 is SVGAGI (reference sequence). V lost 9 bases to trimming and J lost 3 bases; unmatched junction nucleotides: 4. Here the CDR3 reads CASTAGGYTGELFF. The CDR3 nucleotides read TGTGCCAGTACAGCGGGGGGGTACACCGGGGAGCTGTTTTTT.

This chain connects TRBV6-1 to TRBJ2-2; D gene unclear. V was cut by 3 bases and J by 7 bases, with 9 bases left in between. Per the germline V gene, CDR1 is MNHNS and CDR2 is SASEGT. The CDR3 is 13 residues long. CDR3 sequence: CASSEVGHGELFF. The CDR3 nucleotides are TGTGCCAGCAGTGAGGTCGGGCACGGGGAGCTGTTTTTT.

V usage is TRBV19 and J usage is TRBJ1-1, with 8 bases identical to TRBD1. The junction had 8 bases not matched to a gene; V was cut back by 6 bases and J by 5 bases. Per germline, CDR1 LNHDA and CDR2 SQIVND (reference sequence). The CDR3 is 14 residues long. CDR3: CASRGDRFGTEAFF. CDR3 nucleotides: TGTGCCAGTAGGGGGGACAGGTTTGGGACTGAAGCTTTCTTT.

This chain links TRBV5-6 with TRBJ1-4; tentatively, D is TRBD1 (5 bases). The CDR3 contains 16 residues. V was cut by 6 bases and J by 0 bases, with 15 bases left in between. Looked up from germline, CDR1 is SGHDT and CDR2 is YYEEEE. The CDR3 sequence is CASNSIVGATNEKLFF. As DNA, the CDR3 is TGTGCCAGCAACTCGATCGTGGGGGCAACTAATGAAAAACTGTTTTTT.

The J gene is TRBJ2-7, the V gene TRBV7-6; perhaps TRBD2 as D (6 bases). Germline V gene lookup returns CDR1 SGHVS and CDR2 FNYEAQ. Trimming removed 4 bases from V and 7 bases from J, with 17 bases in between. The CDR3 extends over 14 amino acids. The CDR3 DNA is TGTGCCAGCAGCTCGGGACTCCTAGTCGGAGAGCAGTACTTC. Translated, it gives CASSSGLLVGEQYF.

The chain links TRBV7-6 to TRBJ2-2; no clear D. Deletions cut 0 bases from V and 5 bases from J, with 1 base between. CDR1 is SGHVS and CDR2 is FNYEAQ in the germline V gene. This CDR3 is built from 12 residues. CDR3 region: CASSLATGELFF. The CDR3 DNA reads as TGTGCCAGCAGCTTAGCGACCGGGGAGCTGTTTTTT.

Here the CDR3 reads CASSVMTDGELFF. CDR3 coding DNA: TGCGCCAGCAGTGTAATGACGGACGGGGAGCTGTTTTTT. The V call is TRBV10-1, the J call TRBJ2-2; D gene uncertain. Between the trimmed V and J ends, which lost 4 bases and 7 bases, there was a span of 10 bases. This CDR3 spans 13 amino acids. CDR1 is WNHNN and CDR2 is SYGVQD in the germline V gene (reference sequence).

This chain joins TRBV4-3 and TRBJ2-7, with 9 bases matching TRBD1. This CDR3 has 15 residues. The germline CDR1 and CDR2 sequences are LGHNA and YSLEER. Losses at the gene ends were 0 bases for V and 2 bases for J; bases not matched to a gene: 2. Here the CDR3 reads CASSQDRQGAYEQYF. CDR3 DNA sequence: TGCGCCAGCAGCCAAGACCGACAGGGGGCCTACGAGCAGTACTTC.

The rearrangement joins TRBV9 to TRBJ2-3, with 8 nucleotides matching TRBD2. CDR3 length: 16 amino acids. From germline, CDR1 is SGDLS and CDR2 YYNGEE. V dropped 0 bases and J dropped 4; count of bases not matched to a gene: 7. In DNA, the CDR3 is TGTGCCAGCAGCGTAGCTCCGGGGGGGCCCGCAGATACGCAGTATTTT. Translation: CASSVAPGGPADTQYF.

The chain couples TRBV7-2 to TRBJ2-3; D call uncertain. CDR3 length equals 14 residues. Germline CDR1 reads SGHTA; CDR2 reads FQGNSA. Trimming cost V 5 bases and J 2 bases, with 11 bases left between them. CDR3 loop: CASSQDGPTDTQYF. Written as DNA, the CDR3 is TGTGCCAGCAGCCAGGACGGGCCCACAGATACGCAGTATTTT.

CDR3 sequence reads: CASSPDPGPTYEQYF. The CDR3 nucleotides are TGTGCCAGCAGCCCTGACCCCGGGCCCACCTACGAGCAGTACTTC. This chain joins TRBV7-9 and TRBJ2-7, with no clear D. CDR3 length: 15 amino acids. V was cut by 5 bases and J by 2 bases, with 16 bases left in between. CDR1 is SEHNR, CDR2 FQNEAQ, per germline (reference sequence).

This sequence joins TRBV10-3 and TRBJ1-1; D is unresolved. CDR1 is ENHRY, CDR2 SYGVKD, per germline. Trimming removed 3 bases from V and 10 bases from J, with 12 bases in between. The CDR3 spans 12 residues. The CDR3 DNA is TGTGCCATCAGTGAATCAGGCTTAAGAGCTTTCTTT. Its translation: CAISESGLRAFF.

CDR3 nucleotide sequence: TGTGCCAGCAGCATACCCGGGACAGCTGGAAACACCATATATTTT. It is translated as CASSIPGTAGNTIYF. The V call is TRBV5-5, the J call TRBJ1-3; 7 bases align to TRBD1. Losses at the gene ends were 4 bases for V and 2 bases for J; bases not matched to a gene: 6. The germline V gene encodes CDR1 SGHKS and CDR2 YYEKEE (reference sequence). The CDR3 has 15 residues.

The DNA for the CDR3 is TGTGCCTGGAACCCAAGCGGAGCGAGCTCCTACAATGAGCAGTTCTTC. Translation: CAWNPSGASSYNEQFF. J is TRBJ2-1 and V is TRBV30, with a weak D call TRBD2 (5 bases). Germline lookup yields CDR1 GTSNPN and CDR2 SVGIG (reference sequence). This CDR3 is built from 16 residues. V was shortened by 4 bases and J by 0 bases, with 16 bases between the two germline ends. The full variable domain, completed using reference TRBV30 and TRBJ2-1, is SQTIHQWPATLVQPVGSPLSLECTVEGTSNPNLYWYRQAAGRGLQLLFYSVGIGQISSEVPQNLSASRPQDRQFILSSKKLLLSDSGFYLCAWNPSGASSYNEQFFGPGTRLTVL.

In its sample, this clone was seen a few times. Other DNA sequences from this sample encode an identical CDR3 as well. The chain is built from TRBV4-3 and TRBJ2-2; D not resolved. The CDR3 is 12 residues long. V shed 4 bases and J shed 5 bases, with 5 bases lying between them. Germline CDR1 reads LGHNA; CDR2 reads YSLEER. CDR3 region: CASSPLTGELFF. The CDR3, as DNA: TGCGCCAGCAGCCCCCTTACCGGGGAGCTGTTTTTT.

The gene calls are TRBV7-3 and TRBJ1-1, with D maybe TRBD1 (5 bases). The CDR3 sequence is 13 residues long. Trimming took off 2 bases at V and 4 bases at J, with 8 bases between the two ends. Germline assignment: CDR1 SGHTA and CDR2 FQGTGA. The CDR3 DNA sequence: TGTGCCAGCAGCTTACAGGGACCCACTGAAGCTTTCTTT. It is translated as CASSLQGPTEAFF.

This chain joins TRBV7-6 and TRBJ2-3; no clear D. Germline V gives CDR1 SGHVS, CDR2 FNYEAQ. Trimming stripped 4 bases from V and 5 bases from J, with 10 bases between. The CDR3 is made up of 13 amino acids. For the CDR3, the DNA is TGTGCCAGCAGCTCACACAGAGGAGATACGCAGTATTTT. Its translation: CASSSHRGDTQYF.